This T cell receptor beta chain was found in a study of cytomegalovirus exposure and HLA in healthy donors. Notes on the study in general: As a later analysis showed, several of the most significant clusters appeared to be linked to common viral pathogens. With later analysis, a missense DCLRE1C variant became linked to TCR beta V- and J-gene trimming. Exclusion as indistinguishable affected some V segments, including TRBV6-2 and TRBV6-3. With DRB1 most and HLA-C fewest, TCR association rates differed between HLA loci in a later analysis.

This clone occurred a few times. Antigen: not known. Vbeta (60) and Jbeta (13) primers were used in the PCR. TCRdb keeps only in-frame clones here, not all; method: immunoSEQ multiplex PCR. The data show some 100,000 clones, roughly 80% seen once. Germline V gene data show CDR1 as MNHEY and CDR2 as SVGAGI. The CDR3 has 14 amino acids. V lost 3 bases, J lost 5 bases, and 6 bases stayed unmatched. Sequences were obtained from PBMCs. V is TRBV6-5 and J is TRBJ2-7; 8 nucleotides agree with TRBD1. The receptor was isolated from a girl aged 2 to 10 in good health and CMV-seropositive. The CDR3: CASSYGAGGNEQYF. As DNA, the CDR3 is TGTGCCAGCAGTTATGGAGCAGGGGGCAACGAGCAGTACTTC.